These 18 T cell receptor beta chains came from one sample sequenced in a study of CXCR3-negative and CXCR3-positive naive CD8 T cells. Study-level results: Naive cells with CXCR3 showed TRB CDR3s that were more hydrophobic than those in CXCR3-negative naive cells.

No antigen has been identified for these receptors. With UMI labels, 5' RACE was used to prepare the TRB cDNA libraries. TCRdb reprocessed the 5' RACE reads and stores each CDR3 protein as one record, lacking DNA. Here the sample table reports 120,000 to 150,000 distinct CDR3 sequences. What was sequenced was naive CXCR3+ CD8+ T cells from blood. Sample subset: CD45RO-CCR7+CD27+CD95- naive CD8+ T cells expressing CXCR3 (TNR3+). Receptors originate from a human donor in good health. Some clones in this sample may be carry-over from other donors' samples.

The chain uses TRBV6-2 or TRBV6-3 and TRBJ1-2; the TRBD1 assignment by TCRdb is unverifiable without DNA. Germline CDR1 reads MNHEY; CDR2 reads SVGEGT. This CDR3 has 14 amino acids. The CDR3 region is CASSYSGATYGYTF.

The gene calls are TRBV25-1 and TRBJ1-1. Germline lookup yields CDR1 MGHDK and CDR2 SYGVNS. CDR3 length equals 14 residues. The CDR3 loop reads CASSEVGEGTEAFF.

The gene calls are TRBV9 and TRBJ2-7. The germline V gene has CDR1 SGDLS and CDR2 YYNGEE. CDR3 length: 12 amino acids. The CDR3 sequence is CASSPFGDEQYF.

This chain links TRBV30 with TRBJ1-1. The CDR3 is 13 residues long. CDR1 and CDR2 from the germline V gene are GTSNPN and SVGIG (reference sequence). CDR3 amino acids: CAWSPLGNTEAFF.

This chain links TRBV27 with TRBJ2-1; TCRdb's D call of TRBD1 is untestable without DNA. This CDR3 region has 19 residues. Germline V lookup: CDR1 MNHEY, CDR2 SMNVEV (reference sequence). The CDR3 is CASSPNAPGQGYTYNEQFF.

The rearrangement joins TRBV29-1 to TRBJ2-7; checking the TCRdb D call of TRBD1 is not possible without DNA. The V gene's germline CDR1 is SQVTM and CDR2 ANQGSEA. The CDR3 is 13 residues long. CDR3 in amino acids: CSVQTGRSYEQYF.

This rearrangement joins TRBV29-1 to TRBJ2-7; TCRdb proposes TRBD1, but this gene call is untestable without DNA. Looked up from germline, CDR1 is SQVTM and CDR2 is ANQGSEA. The CDR3 covers 12 residues. CDR3 protein: CSVSSQGTEQYF.

CDR3 protein: CASSQLGNTIYF. V and J are TRBV14 and TRBJ1-3. CDR1 SGHDN and CDR2 FVKESK come from the germline V gene. The length of the CDR3 is 12 residues.

V and J are TRBV11-3 and TRBJ2-7. Per the germline V gene, CDR1 is SGHNT and CDR2 is YENEEA. The CDR3 contains 15 residues. This CDR3 reads CASSLDPGQPYEQYF.

J is TRBJ2-1 and V is TRBV29-1; the TRBD1 assignment by TCRdb is unverifiable without DNA. The CDR3 runs 17 residues. Germline CDR1 is SQVTM and CDR2 is ANQGSEA. The CDR3 spells CSVEDPGQGGPYNEQFF.

The rearrangement uses TRBV12-3 or TRBV12-4 and TRBJ1-1. The CDR3 has 14 residues. The CDR3 sequence is CASSAAVMNTEAFF.

The chain uses TRBV29-1 and TRBJ2-4. There are 15 residues in the CDR3. Germline values: CDR1 SQVTM, CDR2 ANQGSEA. CDR3 residues: CSVEDRGIAKNIQYF.

This rearrangement joins TRBV29-1 to TRBJ2-4. This CDR3 region has 14 residues. Per germline, CDR1 SQVTM and CDR2 ANQGSEA. CDR3 sequence: CSVEVFLAKNIQYF.

The rearrangement uses TRBV7-9 and TRBJ2-5; TCRdb picks TRBD1, but there is no DNA to check that call. CDR3 size: 14 residues. CDR1 SEHNR and CDR2 FQNEAQ come from the germline V gene (reference sequence). The CDR3 here is CASSSIQEVETQYF.

The genes are TRBV29-1 and TRBJ2-7. The CDR3 runs to 12 residues. CDR1 and CDR2 from the germline V gene are SQVTM and ANQGSEA. The chain's CDR3 is CSVGDLPYEQYF.

The chain joins TRBV5-1 to TRBJ2-3; TCRdb lists TRBD1, though no DNA is available to test this call. Germline V gene data show CDR1 as SGHRS and CDR2 as YFSETQ. The CDR3 spans 14 residues. CDR3 in amino acids: CASSSPGGRDTQYF.

The gene calls are TRBV5-1 and TRBJ2-1. This CDR3 is built from 17 residues. The germline V gene encodes CDR1 SGHRS and CDR2 YFSETQ. The chain's CDR3 is CASSFWVSQSSYNEQFF.

The chain combines TRBV5-1 with TRBJ1-1. The germline V gene encodes CDR1 SGHRS and CDR2 YFSETQ. This CDR3 has 14 residues. CDR3 sequence: CASSVLGSNDEAFF. The full variable domain, with the rest looked up from reference TRBV5-1 and TRBJ1-1, is KAGVTQTPRYLIKTRGQQVTLSCSPISGHRSVSWYQQTPGQGLQFLFEYFSETQRNKGNFPGRFSGRQFSNSRSEMNVSTLELGDSALYLCASSVLGSNDEAFFGQGTRLTVV.